This is a list of T cell receptor beta chains from one sample in a study of cytomegalovirus exposure and HLA in healthy donors. Clones were sequenced by immunoSEQ multiplex PCR, and TCRdb holds only the in-frame ones, with some missing. This table holds about 98,000 clones, roughly three quarters found once. Sequencing input: PBMCs. The source of these receptors is a male donor in good health and CMV-seropositive. Both conserved end residues are part of each CDR3. The D gene is left open where the match is weak. Clone size, where shown, is once, few, many, or a class for clones that have expanded.

v_call: TRBV7-6; j_call: TRBJ1-4; d_call: NA; clone_size: NA; cdr3_nt: TGTGCCAGCAGCCCCAATGTCCCAGGGTTTGGTGAAAAACTGTTTTTT; cdr3_aa: CASSPNVPGFGEKLFF
v_call: TRBV27; j_call: TRBJ1-2; d_call: NA; clone_size: NA; cdr3_nt: TGTGCCAGCAGGCCGGACAGCGCTTTTGGTGGCTACACCTTC; cdr3_aa: CASRPDSAFGGYTF
v_call: TRBV7-2; j_call: TRBJ2-1; d_call: NA; clone_size: NA; cdr3_nt: TGTGCCAGCAGCTTAGTGGGGGCTACCCACTCCTACAATGAGCAGTTCTTC; cdr3_aa: CASSLVGATHSYNEQFF
v_call: TRBV28; j_call: TRBJ2-1; d_call: NA; clone_size: NA; cdr3_nt: TGTGCCAGCAGCGGAGTTCGGGCTAGCAGTTACAATGAGCAGTTCTTC; cdr3_aa: CASSGVRASSYNEQFF
v_call: TRBV28; j_call: TRBJ2-7; d_call: NA; clone_size: once; cdr3_nt: TGTGCCAGCTTACCGTCCCCAGGGCCCTACGAGCAGTACTTC; cdr3_aa: CASLPSPGPYEQYF
v_call: TRBV14; j_call: TRBJ1-1; d_call: NA; clone_size: NA; cdr3_nt: TGTGCCAGCAGCCGGATAACGGACAGTCGCACTGAAGCTTTCTTT; cdr3_aa: CASSRITDSRTEAFF
v_call: TRBV18; j_call: TRBJ1-2; d_call: NA; clone_size: NA; cdr3_nt: TGTGCCAGCTCACCCGGAGGGGAGGACTATGGCTACACCTTC; cdr3_aa: CASSPGGEDYGYTF
v_call: TRBV28; j_call: TRBJ2-1; d_call: TRBD2; clone_size: NA; cdr3_nt: TGTGCCAGCAGTTCCCCCGGGACTAGCGGGAGGGGTGAGCAGTTCTTC; cdr3_aa: CASSSPGTSGRGEQFF
v_call: TRBV6-6; j_call: TRBJ1-2; d_call: TRBD1; clone_size: once; cdr3_nt: TGTGCCAGCAGTTCCAGGGACAGATATGGCTACACCTTC; cdr3_aa: CASSSRDRYGYTF
v_call: TRBV7-2; j_call: TRBJ2-5; d_call: TRBD1; clone_size: once; cdr3_nt: TGTGCCAGCGGACAGGGTCGGCGGGAGACCCAGTACTTC; cdr3_aa: CASGQGRRETQYF
v_call: TRBV5-4; j_call: TRBJ1-1; d_call: TRBD1; clone_size: NA; cdr3_nt: TGTGCCAGCAGCTTTCAGGGGGATAATACTGAAGCTTTCTTT; cdr3_aa: CASSFQGDNTEAFF
v_call: TRBV10-3; j_call: TRBJ2-1; d_call: TRBD2; clone_size: NA; cdr3_nt: TGTGCCATCAGTGAGTCCGGCGGGAGGGCCTGGGATGAGCAGTTCTTC; cdr3_aa: CAISESGGRAWDEQFF
v_call: TRBV13; j_call: TRBJ2-5; d_call: NA; clone_size: NA; cdr3_nt: TGTGCCAGCAGCTTCCGGGGATCCGGGGTCCTAGAGACCCAGTACTTC; cdr3_aa: CASSFRGSGVLETQYF
v_call: TRBV7-3; j_call: TRBJ2-3; d_call: TRBD2; clone_size: few; cdr3_nt: TGTGCCAGCAGATTTCTAGCGGGAGGCGGTCGTGAAGATACGCAGTATTTT; cdr3_aa: CASRFLAGGGREDTQYF
v_call: TRBV7-8; j_call: TRBJ2-1; d_call: NA; clone_size: NA; cdr3_nt: TGTGCCAGCAGCTTAGCTATCGGCGGTAAGGCCAATGAGCAGTTCTTC; cdr3_aa: CASSLAIGGKANEQFF
v_call: TRBV7-2; j_call: TRBJ2-7; d_call: TRBD2; clone_size: NA; cdr3_nt: TGTGCCAGCAGCTTAGTGGCTAGCGGGAGGACGGTAAGCTACGAGCAGTACTTC; cdr3_aa: CASSLVASGRTVSYEQYF
v_call: TRBV7-9; j_call: TRBJ2-6; d_call: NA; clone_size: NA; cdr3_nt: TGTGCCAGCAGCTCGCCGGAGGAGGGTGAAAGCTCTGGGGCCAACGTCCTGACTTTC; cdr3_aa: CASSSPEEGESSGANVLTF
v_call: TRBV7-9; j_call: TRBJ1-1; d_call: NA; clone_size: NA; cdr3_nt: TGTGCCAGCAGACCCCTGAGTACTGAAGCTTTCTTT; cdr3_aa: CASRPLSTEAFF
v_call: TRBV28; j_call: TRBJ1-2; d_call: NA; clone_size: once; cdr3_nt: TGTGCCAGCAACCTACAGGGACCCTATGGCTACACCTTC; cdr3_aa: CASNLQGPYGYTF
v_call: TRBV14; j_call: TRBJ1-5; d_call: NA; clone_size: NA; cdr3_nt: TGTGCCAGCAGCCAGTACAGTGGCCAGCCCCAGCATTTT; cdr3_aa: CASSQYSGQPQHF
v_call: TRBV28; j_call: TRBJ2-7; d_call: NA; clone_size: NA; cdr3_nt: TGTGCCAGCAGTTCCCCTGGACAGCGAGATGCTGAGCAGTACTTC; cdr3_aa: CASSSPGQRDAEQYF
v_call: TRBV4-2; j_call: TRBJ2-2; d_call: NA; clone_size: NA; cdr3_nt: TGTGCCAGCAGCCAACCGGGGGTTAACACCGGGGAGCTGTTTTTT; cdr3_aa: CASSQPGVNTGELFF
v_call: TRBV18; j_call: TRBJ2-1; d_call: NA; clone_size: NA; cdr3_nt: TGTGCCAGCTCACCACCGGGAGCGGTAGGGAGGCTCGGTGAGCAGTTCTTC; cdr3_aa: CASSPPGAVGRLGEQFF
v_call: TRBV30; j_call: TRBJ1-2; d_call: NA; clone_size: NA; cdr3_nt: TGTGCCTGGAGTCTAATACCGGGACACCGAAACTATGGCTACACCTTC; cdr3_aa: CAWSLIPGHRNYGYTF
v_call: TRBV7-3; j_call: TRBJ1-1; d_call: NA; clone_size: few; cdr3_nt: TGTGCCAGCAGCTTAAACGGGGGTAGGGACACTGAAGCTTTCTTT; cdr3_aa: CASSLNGGRDTEAFF
v_call: TRBV6-1; j_call: TRBJ2-3; d_call: TRBD2; clone_size: NA; cdr3_nt: TGTGCCAGCGGGGGGCTAGCGGGAGGGGGAGATACGCAGTATTTT; cdr3_aa: CASGGLAGGGDTQYF
v_call: TRBV27; j_call: TRBJ2-7; d_call: NA; clone_size: NA; cdr3_nt: TGTGCCAGCAGTTTAACTCACCGCTACGAGCAGTACTTC; cdr3_aa: CASSLTHRYEQYF
v_call: TRBV7-2; j_call: TRBJ1-3; d_call: NA; clone_size: NA; cdr3_nt: TGTGCCAGCAGCCTCGGGACACCTGGAAACACCATATATTTT; cdr3_aa: CASSLGTPGNTIYF
v_call: TRBV2; j_call: TRBJ2-2; d_call: NA; clone_size: NA; cdr3_nt: TGTGCCAGCAGTGAAGGACTCATCACCGGGGAGCTGTTTTTT; cdr3_aa: CASSEGLITGELFF
v_call: TRBV5-4; j_call: TRBJ1-5; d_call: NA; clone_size: NA; cdr3_nt: TGTGCCAGCAGCTTGGGGCAGGGGTTGAATCAGCCCCAGCATTTT; cdr3_aa: CASSLGQGLNQPQHF
v_call: TRBV27; j_call: TRBJ2-1; d_call: TRBD2; clone_size: NA; cdr3_nt: TGTGCCAGCAGTTTAGCGACTAGCGGGGCCGATGAGCAGTTCTTC; cdr3_aa: CASSLATSGADEQFF
v_call: TRBV18; j_call: TRBJ1-5; d_call: NA; clone_size: NA; cdr3_nt: TGTGCCAGCTCACTCGGACAGAGCAATCAGCCCCAGCATTTT; cdr3_aa: CASSLGQSNQPQHF
v_call: TRBV7-2; j_call: TRBJ2-5; d_call: NA; clone_size: NA; cdr3_nt: TGTGCCAGCAGCTTAGGTGGGGCCCTGCAAGAGACCCAGTACTTC; cdr3_aa: CASSLGGALQETQYF
v_call: TRBV11-1; j_call: TRBJ2-3; d_call: NA; clone_size: NA; cdr3_nt: TGTGCCAGCAGCCCCGTTTTGAGCACAGATACGCAGTATTTT; cdr3_aa: CASSPVLSTDTQYF
v_call: TRBV19; j_call: TRBJ1-5; d_call: TRBD1; clone_size: NA; cdr3_nt: TGTGCCAGTAGTGCCAGAAGACAGGGAAGCAATCAGCCCCAGCATTTT; cdr3_aa: CASSARRQGSNQPQHF